These 15 T cell receptor beta chains originate from one sample sequenced in a study of CD8 T cells in ankylosing spondylitis listed by TCRdb under 2017. The library came from 5' RACE. The sequencer was an Illumina HiSeq 2500. Through fastp at Q25 and MiXCR, TCRdb rebuilt clones from the public reads, retaining in-frame beta chains. Entries are consolidated by CDR3 protein sequence, retaining the most common genes and DNA. This sample holds fewer than 180,000 distinct CDR3 sequences; 40% to 50% were observed only once. Of the sample, roughly 15% is held by the ten largest clones. The sequenced sample consisted of synovial fluid, either unsorted or a sorted T cell fraction (not recorded which). These receptors came from a male donor with ankylosing spondylitis.

The V call is TRBV28, the J call TRBJ2-2; 8 nucleotides agree with TRBD2. CDR3 size: 14 residues. The V gene end was trimmed by 6 bases and the J gene end by 8 bases; junction bases not matched to a gene: 8. Germline V gene lookup returns CDR1 MDHEN and CDR2 SYDVKM. The CDR3 coding sequence is TGTGCCAGCAGATTTAGCGGGGTTCCAGGGGAGCTGTTTTTT. Translating it yields CASRFSGVPGELFF.

V and J are TRBV21-1 and TRBJ2-5; TRBD2, the table's D call, lacks a check against the DNA. TRBV21-1 represents a pseudogene. The CDR3 contains 14 residues. CDR3 protein: CASSKGGVHQAQYF. In DNA, the CDR3 is TGTGCCAGCAGCAAAGGCGGGGTCCATCAGGCCCAGTACTTC.

This clonotype turned up a few times. The chain couples TRBV12-3 or TRBV12-4 to TRBJ1-6; D ambiguous. V lost 2 bases, J lost 10 bases, and 12 bases lay in between. The CDR3 extends over 14 amino acids. CDR3 sequence reads: CASSLRARHSPLHF. CDR3 sequence (DNA): TGTGCCAGCAGTTTAAGGGCGCGTCACTCACCCCTCCACTTT.

This clonotype has only a few counts. The J gene is TRBJ1-5, the V gene TRBV4-1; D gene uncertain. Trimming left V 7 bases short and J 2 bases short, with 12 bases between. This CDR3 is 14 amino acids long. Germline V gene data show CDR1 as MGHRA and CDR2 as YSYEKL. CDR3 sequence reads: CASTRRVGNQPQHF. CDR3 nucleotide sequence: TGCGCCAGCACTCGACGGGTCGGCAATCAGCCCCAGCATTTT.

The gene calls are TRBV18 and TRBJ2-3, with 7 bases that match TRBD2. CDR1 is KGHSH, CDR2 LQKENI, per germline. The CDR3 contains 11 residues. Trimming at V came to 6 bases and at J to 9 bases, leaving 3 bases not matched to a gene. The CDR3 coding sequence is TGTGCCAGCTCCCCGGGACTAACGCAGTATTTT. This gives the protein CASSPGLTQYF.

This chain connects TRBV6-6 to TRBJ2-7; D is unresolved. Germline loops: CDR1 MNHNY, CDR2 SVGAGI (reference sequence). This CDR3 has 12 residues. Trimming cost V 3 bases and J 7 bases, with 10 bases left between them. CDR3 in DNA: TGTGCCAGCAGTTATGGGCTCTTGGAGCAGTACTTC. It codes for CASSYGLLEQYF.

This clonotype was observed a few times. V and J are TRBV7-8 and TRBJ2-2; possible D gene TRBD2, 6 bases. The CDR3 extends over 16 amino acids. Deletions cut 7 bases from V and 3 bases from J, with 18 bases between. Per the germline V gene, CDR1 is SGHVS and CDR2 is FQNEAQ. CDR3 sequence reads: CASTTIGDSHTGELFF. The CDR3 DNA reads as TGTGCCAGCACTACCATAGGGGACTCCCACACCGGGGAGCTGTTTTTT.

Only a few counts were recorded for this clonotype. V usage is TRBV20-1 and J usage is TRBJ2-7, with 12 bases that match TRBD2. Germline CDR1 DFQATT, CDR2 SNEGSKA (reference sequence). The CDR3 is 14 residues long. V lost 2 bases and J lost 3; bases outside the gene matches: 2. The DNA for the CDR3 is TGCAGTGCTAGATCACTAGCGGGAGGCTACGAGCAGTACTTC. It is translated as CSARSLAGGYEQYF.

This clonotype showed up just a few times. The rearrangement uses TRBV19 and TRBJ1-1; the D gene is possibly TRBD1 (5 bases). This CDR3 contains 15 residues. V lost 3 bases, J lost 5 bases, and 16 bases lay in between. The germline CDR1 and CDR2 sequences are LNHDA and SQIVND (reference sequence). The CDR3 here is CASSIGALGTTEAFF. CDR3 DNA: TGTGCCAGTAGTATTGGGGCGCTGGGGACGACTGAAGCTTTCTTT.

The chain joins TRBV28 to TRBJ2-7; D gene uncertain. The V and J ends lost 6 bases and 4 bases respectively, with 19 bases between them. CDR3 length equals 15 residues. Germline V lookup: CDR1 MDHEN, CDR2 SYDVKM. CDR3 in amino acids: CASRGQEKSWYEQYF. The CDR3 nucleotides are TGTGCCAGCAGGGGCCAGGAGAAGTCGTGGTACGAGCAGTACTTC.

The chain combines TRBV20-1 with TRBJ2-2; a weak D match, TRBD2 (7 bases). Per germline, CDR1 DFQATT and CDR2 SNEGSKA (reference sequence). The CDR3 is 15 residues long. V lost 0 bases and J lost 7, with 15 bases in between. CDR3 bases: TGCAGTGCTAGAGATGGGGGGGCTGATGGCGGGGAGCTGTTTTTT. It translates to CSARDGGADGGELFF.

The chain links TRBV24-1 to TRBJ2-7; 7 bases fit TRBD2. The CDR3 loop spans 16 amino acids. The V segment lost 8 bases and the J segment 4 bases; nucleotides outside the gene matches: 16. CDR1 is KGHDR and CDR2 is SFDVKD in the germline V gene. Written as DNA, the CDR3 is TGTGCCACCACTCCCCACCCACTAGCGAGGATTTACGAGCAGTACTTC. Translation: CATTPHPLARIYEQYF.

The chain employs TRBV5-1 and TRBJ2-3; D perhaps matches TRBD1 (6 bases). The V gene's germline CDR1 is SGHRS and CDR2 YFSETQ. V gave up 3 bases and J gave up 2 bases, with 13 bases separating them. The length of the CDR3 is 15 residues. The CDR3 DNA follows: TGCGCCAGCAGCTCGGGGACATTTCTCACAGATACGCAGTATTTT. The encoded protein is CASSSGTFLTDTQYF.

This clonotype appeared a few times. J is TRBJ1-2 and V is TRBV29-1, with 8 bases that match TRBD1. V lost 6 bases and J lost 5; bases outside the gene matches: 5. Germline V gene data show CDR1 as SQVTM and CDR2 as ANQGSEA. The CDR3 is made up of 12 amino acids. Here the CDR3 DNA reads TGCAGCGTGGAGGACAGGGATTATGGCTACACCTTC. It encodes CSVEDRDYGYTF. Using reference TRBV29-1 and TRBJ1-2 for the parts outside the CDR3, the full variable domain is SAVISQKPSRDICQRGTSLTIQCQVDSQVTMMFWYRQQPGQSLTLIATANQGSEATYESGFVIDKFPISRPNLTFSTLTVSNMSPEDSSIYLCSVEDRDYGYTFGSGTRLTVV.

The rearrangement uses TRBV10-3 and TRBJ1-1; D not resolved. Trimming removed 7 bases from V and 9 bases from J, with 18 bases in between. CDR3 length: 13 residues. Germline V gives CDR1 ENHRY, CDR2 SYGVKD. The CDR3 reads CAIKAVHTQKAFF. The CDR3 DNA sequence: TGTGCCATCAAAGCCGTTCACACCCAAAAAGCTTTCTTT.